The 21 T cell receptor beta chains reported below all come from one sample, sequenced in a study of vaccination effects on CD4 cells after COVID-19. The antigens of these receptors remain unknown. Clones were read by immunoSEQ multiplex PCR, and TCRdb kept only the in-frame ones, dropping some. The data contain approximately 40,000 clones, over 60% of them singletons. With about ten days of culture completed, CD4+ T cells were isolated. Sometime from March through December 2020, the person acquired a SARS-CoV-2 infection that PCR confirmed. Everyone in the study got two shots of either the BNT162b2 or mRNA-1273 vaccine. The material sequenced was CD4+ T cells from PBMCs cultured without peptide, taken after COVID-19 vaccination. The source of these receptors is a human donor who had a prior SARS-CoV-2 infection.

V gene TRBV11-1 combines with J gene TRBJ2-5; 7 positions agree with TRBD2. Germline-derived CDR1 and CDR2 are SGHAT and FQDESV (reference sequence). V was pared by 3 bases and J by 5 bases, with 3 bases of the junction left unmatched. CDR3 length: 13 amino acids. The CDR3 nucleotides read TGTGCCAGCAGCTTCGGGGGGAAGGAGACCCAGTACTTC. The encoded protein is CASSFGGKETQYF.

This clone was seen a few times. The chain carries TRBV6-2 or TRBV6-3 and TRBJ2-2; D is possibly TRBD1 (6 bases). V shed 6 bases and J shed 6 bases, with 23 bases lying between them. Germline CDR1 reads MNHEY; CDR2 reads SVGEGT. The CDR3 runs to 17 residues. CDR3 in DNA: TGTGCCAGCAGCCGTACCGGTGGGGGCGGACTGTCCGGGGAGCTGTTTTTT. This gives the protein CASSRTGGGGLSGELFF.

The chain links TRBV5-4 to TRBJ2-7, with 9 bases identical to TRBD2. Per germline, CDR1 SGHNT and CDR2 YYREEE (reference sequence). CDR3 length: 15 residues. V dropped 3 bases and J dropped 4; count of bases not matched to a gene: 8. The chain's CDR3 is CASSSGAGGPYEQYF. In nucleotides, the CDR3 is TGTGCCAGCAGCTCGGGTGCGGGGGGGCCGTACGAGCAGTACTTC.

V gene TRBV4-1 combines with J gene TRBJ2-5; D not certain. In germline, CDR1 is MGHRA, CDR2 YSYEKL. V lost 4 bases and J 2 bases, leaving 8 bases between the germline ends. This CDR3 spans 13 amino acids. CDR3 sequence: CASSRDLQETQYF. As DNA, the CDR3 is TGCGCCAGCAGCCGCGACCTGCAAGAGACCCAGTACTTC.

The chain links TRBV5-1 to TRBJ1-3; D gene ambiguous. The CDR3 extends over 15 amino acids. Looked up from germline, CDR1 is SGHRS and CDR2 is YFSETQ. The V and J ends lost 4 bases and 3 bases respectively, with 14 bases between them. CDR3 DNA: TGCGCCAGCAGCCCAGGAGGGAGTCGTGGAAACACCATATATTTT. Amino acids: CASSPGGSRGNTIYF.

This clone is termed medium-sized. V and J are TRBV27 and TRBJ1-1; D is possibly TRBD1 (5 bases). The CDR3 runs to 14 residues. CDR1 is MNHEY, CDR2 SMNVEV, per germline (reference sequence). The V and J ends lost 7 bases and 10 bases respectively, with 22 bases between them. CDR3 DNA: TGTGCCAGCATCGGCTGGGCCGGGGGTTCGGGAGCTTTCTTT. Translating gives CASIGWAGGSGAFF.

V usage is TRBV7-9 and J usage is TRBJ2-1, with 8 bases lining up with TRBD2. Germline V gene sequence: CDR1 SEHNR, CDR2 FQNEAQ (reference sequence). Germline trimming cut 0 bases from V and 0 bases from J; bases unmatched to any gene: 1. This CDR3 is built from 16 residues. This CDR3 reads CASSLALAASYNEQFF. CDR3 in DNA: TGTGCCAGCAGCTTAGCACTAGCGGCCTCCTACAATGAGCAGTTCTTC.

The rearrangement joins TRBV19 to TRBJ2-5, with 11 bases identical to TRBD2. The CDR3 contains 17 residues. Germline trimming cut 3 bases from V and 1 base from J; bases unmatched to any gene: 7. CDR1 LNHDA and CDR2 SQIVND come from the germline V gene (reference sequence). The DNA of the CDR3 is TGTGCCAGTAGTATCGGGCTAGCGGGAGGTTCCCAAGAGACCCAGTACTTC. This sequence encodes CASSIGLAGGSQETQYF.

V usage is TRBV2 and J usage is TRBJ2-3; D unresolved. Germline CDR1 is SNHLY and CDR2 is FYNNEI. Trimming took off 5 bases at V and 2 bases at J, with 14 bases between the two ends. The CDR3 totals 15 residues. CDR3 nucleotide sequence: TGTGCCAGCAGTTCATTCCGACCAGACACAGATACGCAGTATTTT. The encoded protein is CASSSFRPDTDTQYF.

This clone occurred a few times. The genes are TRBV7-9 and TRBJ1-6; 9 nucleotides align to TRBD1. J lost 7 bases, V lost 1 base, and 2 bases had no gene match. Germline V gene sequence: CDR1 SEHNR, CDR2 FQNEAQ (reference sequence). There are 15 residues in the CDR3. The CDR3 nucleotides are TGTGCCAGCAGCTTAGGGACAGGGGTAAATTCACCCCTCCACTTT. It is translated as CASSLGTGVNSPLHF.

The chain joins TRBV7-3 to TRBJ2-7, with TRBD1 identical over 8 bases. Germline-derived CDR1 and CDR2 are SGHTA and FQGTGA. The length of the CDR3 is 13 residues. Losses at the gene ends were 5 bases for V and 6 bases for J; bases not matched to a gene: 6. This CDR3 is CASSRGQGSEQYF. CDR3 DNA: TGTGCCAGCAGCCGCGGACAGGGCTCCGAGCAGTACTTC.

The chain couples TRBV10-2 to TRBJ1-5; D unclear. Looked up from germline, CDR1 is WSHSY and CDR2 is SAAADI. With 7 bases removed from V and 0 bases from J, the gap between germline ends came to 7 bases. This CDR3 has 13 amino acids. The CDR3 protein is CASTEYSNQPQHF. CDR3 sequence (DNA): TGCGCCAGCACGGAGTATAGCAATCAGCCCCAGCATTTT.

This sequence joins TRBV10-3 and TRBJ2-1, with 8 bases fitting TRBD2. Trimming took 11 bases from V and 5 from J; bases not matched to a gene: 14. This CDR3 contains 15 residues. Germline V CDR1 and CDR2: ENHRY, SYGVKD. For the CDR3, the DNA is TGTGCCGGCCAGCGGGAGATATGGGGAAACAATGAGCAGTTCTTC. Translation: CAGQREIWGNNEQFF.

This clone occurred once. The chain links TRBV7-2 to TRBJ2-7; no definite D call. V was trimmed by 4 bases and J by 0 bases, leaving 16 bases between them. CDR1 is SGHTA, CDR2 FQGNSA, per germline. The CDR3 consists of 16 residues. CDR3 in DNA: TGTGCCAGCAGCTCCAGATCGGCGAAGAGCTCCTACGAGCAGTACTTC. Its translation: CASSSRSAKSSYEQYF.

The chain employs TRBV6-2 or TRBV6-3 and TRBJ2-7; D is possibly TRBD2 (5 bases). Germline V gene lookup returns CDR1 MNHEY and CDR2 SVGEGT. CDR3 length: 15 amino acids. Trimming left V 4 bases short and J 5 bases short, with 18 bases between. The CDR3 DNA follows: TGTGCCAGCAGTTCGCCCGGGGAAGTCATCCACGAGCAGTACTTC. Translating gives CASSSPGEVIHEQYF.

The V and J genes are TRBV15 and TRBJ1-1; 9 nucleotides agree with TRBD1. The germline gives CDR1 LNHNV, CDR2 YYDKDF (reference sequence). V was clipped by 5 bases and J by 5 bases; unmatched bases: 6. The CDR3 runs to 14 residues. CDR3 protein: CATSRIDRGTEAFF. CDR3 bases: TGTGCCACCAGCCGAATCGACAGGGGGACTGAAGCTTTCTTT.

The chain employs TRBV5-1 and TRBJ2-5; 9 positions agree with TRBD2. This CDR3 is 16 amino acids long. Trimming took 0 bases from V and 5 from J; bases not matched to a gene: 8. The V gene's germline CDR1 is SGHRS and CDR2 YFSETQ. The CDR3 DNA is TGCGCCAGCAGCTTGGTCGGGCTAGCGGGGAGTGAGACCCAGTACTTC. Its protein product is CASSLVGLAGSETQYF.

V is TRBV5-8 and J is TRBJ1-4; 9 bases are shared with TRBD1. Germline CDR1 reads SGHTS; CDR2 reads YDEGEE. Trimming removed 4 bases from V and 11 bases from J; junction bases left unmatched: 9. The CDR3 is 14 residues long. The CDR3 region is CASSDRDRALKLFF. CDR3 DNA sequence: TGTGCCAGCAGCGACCGGGACAGGGCGTTGAAACTGTTTTTT.

This clone was detected only once. V is TRBV6-5 and J is TRBJ1-2; 7 nucleotides agree with TRBD1. Germline CDR1 and CDR2: MNHEY and SVGAGI. This CDR3 has 13 amino acids. The trim removed 6 bases at V and 3 bases at J, leaving 4 bases unmatched. Here the CDR3 DNA reads TGTGCCAGCAGGACCGGGACAGACTATGGCTACACCTTC. This translates into CASRTGTDYGYTF.

The chain carries TRBV20-1 and TRBJ2-7, with D perhaps matching TRBD1 (6 bases). The CDR3 has 11 amino acids. CDR1 is DFQATT, CDR2 SNEGSKA, per germline (reference sequence). V was shortened by 4 bases and J by 4 bases, with 8 bases between the two germline ends. The CDR3 protein is CSAMRGYEQYF. The CDR3 DNA reads TGCAGTGCTATGAGGGGGTACGAGCAGTACTTC.

The rearrangement uses TRBV4-2 and TRBJ1-5; D perhaps matches TRBD1 (5 bases). V was pared by 3 bases and J by 4 bases, with 10 bases between. Germline V gene sequence: CDR1 LGHNA, CDR2 YNFKEQ. The CDR3 consists of 14 residues. As DNA, the CDR3 is TGTGCCAGCAGCCAGACAGAGGGAAATCAGCCCCAGCATTTT. Translating gives CASSQTEGNQPQHF.